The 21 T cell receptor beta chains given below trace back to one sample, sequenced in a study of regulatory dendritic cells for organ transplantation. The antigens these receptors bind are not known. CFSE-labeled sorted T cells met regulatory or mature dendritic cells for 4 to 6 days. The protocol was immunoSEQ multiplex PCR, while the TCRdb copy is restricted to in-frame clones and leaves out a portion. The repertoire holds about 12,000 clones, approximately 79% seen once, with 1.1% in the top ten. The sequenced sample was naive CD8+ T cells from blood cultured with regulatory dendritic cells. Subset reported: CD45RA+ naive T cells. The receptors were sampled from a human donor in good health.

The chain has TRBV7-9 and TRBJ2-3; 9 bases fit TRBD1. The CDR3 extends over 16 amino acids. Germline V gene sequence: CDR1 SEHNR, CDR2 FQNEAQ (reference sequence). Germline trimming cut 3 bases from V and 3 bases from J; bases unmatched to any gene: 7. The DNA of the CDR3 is TGTGCCAGCAGCTTCCGGACAGGGGAGGGTACAGATACGCAGTATTTT. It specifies CASSFRTGEGTDTQYF. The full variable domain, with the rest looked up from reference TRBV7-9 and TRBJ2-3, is DTGVSQNPRHKITKRGQNVTFRCDPISEHNRLYWYRQTLGQGPEFLTYFQNEAQLEKSRLLSDRFSAERPKGSFSTLEIQRTEQGDSAMYLCASSFRTGEGTDTQYFGPGTRLTVL.

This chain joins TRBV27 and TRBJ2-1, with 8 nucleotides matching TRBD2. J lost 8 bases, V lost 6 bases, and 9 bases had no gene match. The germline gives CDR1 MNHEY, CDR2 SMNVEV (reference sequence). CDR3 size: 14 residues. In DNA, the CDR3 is TGTGCCAGCAGCCACGGGGGGGGGTTCGATGAGCAGTTCTTC. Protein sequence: CASSHGGGFDEQFF.

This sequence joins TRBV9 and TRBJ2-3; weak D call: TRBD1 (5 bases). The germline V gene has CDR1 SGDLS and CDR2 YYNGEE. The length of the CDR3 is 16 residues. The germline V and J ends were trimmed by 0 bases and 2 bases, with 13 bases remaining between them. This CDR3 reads CASSVAGYRTTDTQYF. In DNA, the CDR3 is TGTGCCAGCAGCGTAGCCGGCTACAGGACCACAGATACGCAGTATTTT.

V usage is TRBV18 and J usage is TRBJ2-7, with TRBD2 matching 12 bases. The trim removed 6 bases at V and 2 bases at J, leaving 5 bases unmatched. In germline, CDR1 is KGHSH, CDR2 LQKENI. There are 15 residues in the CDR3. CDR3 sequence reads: CASSHGTSGPYEQYF. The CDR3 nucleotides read TGTGCCAGCTCCCACGGGACTAGCGGGCCCTACGAGCAGTACTTC.

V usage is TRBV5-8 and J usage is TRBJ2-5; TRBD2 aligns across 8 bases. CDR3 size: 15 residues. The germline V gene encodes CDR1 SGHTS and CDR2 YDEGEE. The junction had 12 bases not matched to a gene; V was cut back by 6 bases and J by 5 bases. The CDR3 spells CASMPPVAGYETQYF. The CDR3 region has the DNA TGTGCCAGCATGCCGCCCGTAGCGGGGTATGAGACCCAGTACTTC.

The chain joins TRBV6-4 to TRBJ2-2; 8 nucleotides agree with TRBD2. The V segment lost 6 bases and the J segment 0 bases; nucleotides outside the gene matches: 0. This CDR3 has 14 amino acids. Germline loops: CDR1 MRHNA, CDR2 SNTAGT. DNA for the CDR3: TGTGCCAGCAGACTAGCGGCGAACACCGGGGAGCTGTTTTTT. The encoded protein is CASRLAANTGELFF.

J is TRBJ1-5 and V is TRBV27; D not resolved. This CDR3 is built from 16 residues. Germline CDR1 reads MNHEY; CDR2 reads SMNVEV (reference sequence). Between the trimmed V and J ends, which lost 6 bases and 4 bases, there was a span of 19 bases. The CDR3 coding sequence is TGTGCCAGCAGCTCCATAAGCCAGGTCAAGAATCAGCCCCAGCATTTT. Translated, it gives CASSSISQVKNQPQHF.

The CDR3 DNA sequence: TGTGCCAGCAGCTCCTGGCGGGGGGACGTGAATGAGCAGTTCTTC. This translates into CASSSWRGDVNEQFF. The chain joins TRBV5-6 to TRBJ2-1; 8 bases are a match to TRBD2. The CDR3 covers 15 residues. The germline V gene encodes CDR1 SGHDT and CDR2 YYEEEE. The trim removed 3 bases at V and 7 bases at J, leaving 9 bases unmatched.

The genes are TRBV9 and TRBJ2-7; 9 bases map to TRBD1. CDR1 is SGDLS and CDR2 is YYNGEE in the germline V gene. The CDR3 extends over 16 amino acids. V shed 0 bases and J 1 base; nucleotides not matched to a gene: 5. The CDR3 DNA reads TGTGCCAGCAGCGTAGCTGGGGACAGGGTGTCCTACGAGCAGTACTTC. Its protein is CASSVAGDRVSYEQYF.

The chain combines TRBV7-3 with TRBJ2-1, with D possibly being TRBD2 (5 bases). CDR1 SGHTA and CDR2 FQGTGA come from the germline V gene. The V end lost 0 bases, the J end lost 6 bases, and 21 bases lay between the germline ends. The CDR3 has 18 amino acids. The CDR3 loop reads CASSLTLVGLASGNEQFF. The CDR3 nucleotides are TGTGCCAGCAGCTTAACGCTGGTTGGCCTAGCCTCCGGCAATGAGCAGTTCTTC. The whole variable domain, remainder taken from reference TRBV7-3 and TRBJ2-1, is GAGVSQTPSNKVTEKGKYVELRCDPISGHTALYWYRQSLGQGPEFLIYFQGTGAADDSGLPNDRFFAVRPEGSVSTLKIQRTERGDSAVYLCASSLTLVGLASGNEQFFGPGTRLTVL.

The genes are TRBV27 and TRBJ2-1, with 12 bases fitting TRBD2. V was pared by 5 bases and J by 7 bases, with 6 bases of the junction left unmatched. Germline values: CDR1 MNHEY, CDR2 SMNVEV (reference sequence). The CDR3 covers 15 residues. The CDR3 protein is CASSLSSGGANEQFF. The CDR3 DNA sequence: TGTGCCAGCAGTCTCTCTAGCGGGGGGGCGAATGAGCAGTTCTTC.

CDR3 region: CAISGTGRDSGNTIYF. CDR3 nucleotides: TGTGCCATCAGTGGGACGGGAAGGGACTCTGGAAACACCATATATTTT. The rearrangement links TRBV10-3 to TRBJ1-3; D gene unclear. V gave up 4 bases and J gave up 0 bases, with 13 bases separating them. The CDR3 consists of 16 residues. Germline lookup yields CDR1 ENHRY and CDR2 SYGVKD.

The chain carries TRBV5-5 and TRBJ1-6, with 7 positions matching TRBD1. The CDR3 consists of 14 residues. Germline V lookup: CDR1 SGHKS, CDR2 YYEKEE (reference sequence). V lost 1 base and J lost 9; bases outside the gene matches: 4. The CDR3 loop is CASSLSGGSSPLHF. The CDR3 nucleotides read TGTGCCAGCAGCTTGTCAGGGGGTAGTTCACCCCTCCACTTT.

CDR3 sequence (DNA): TGTGCCAGCAGCTTAGATCCAGGCGCGAACACCGGGGAGCTGTTTTTT. Amino acids: CASSLDPGANTGELFF. This chain uses TRBV7-9 with TRBJ2-2, with D hard to call. The V gene lost 1 base and the J gene lost 0 bases, with 9 bases spanning the gap. Germline loops: CDR1 SEHNR, CDR2 FQNEAQ (reference sequence). The CDR3 sequence is 16 residues long. Using reference TRBV7-9 and TRBJ2-2 for the parts outside the CDR3, the full variable domain is DTGVSQNPRHKITKRGQNVTFRCDPISEHNRLYWYRQTLGQGPEFLTYFQNEAQLEKSRLLSDRFSAERPKGSFSTLEIQRTEQGDSAMYLCASSLDPGANTGELFFGEGSRLTVL.

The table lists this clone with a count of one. The CDR3 protein is CASSLTGQGYGYTF. CDR3 coding DNA: TGTGCCAGCAGCTTGACGGGACAGGGGTACGGCTACACCTTC. The V call is TRBV7-9, the J call TRBJ1-2, with 10 bases aligning to TRBD1. V was pared by 3 bases and J by 8 bases, with 6 bases of the junction left unmatched. Germline CDR1 and CDR2: SEHNR and FQNEAQ (reference sequence). CDR3 length: 14 residues.

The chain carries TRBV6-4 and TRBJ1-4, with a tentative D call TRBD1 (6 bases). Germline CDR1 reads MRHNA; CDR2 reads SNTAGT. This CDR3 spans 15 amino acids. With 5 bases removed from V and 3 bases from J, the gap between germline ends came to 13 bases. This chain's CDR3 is CASSLTGMANEKLFF. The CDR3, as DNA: TGTGCCAGCAGTCTAACAGGGATGGCTAATGAAAAACTGTTTTTT.

The CDR3 sequence is CASNVVRDYGYTF. The CDR3 nucleotides are TGTGCCAGCAATGTGGTCAGGGACTATGGCTACACCTTC. The genes are TRBV6-5 and TRBJ1-2, with TRBD1 as a possible D gene (5 bases). The germline V gene encodes CDR1 MNHEY and CDR2 SVGAGI. The CDR3 spans 13 residues. With 7 bases removed from V and 3 bases from J, the gap between germline ends came to 12 bases.

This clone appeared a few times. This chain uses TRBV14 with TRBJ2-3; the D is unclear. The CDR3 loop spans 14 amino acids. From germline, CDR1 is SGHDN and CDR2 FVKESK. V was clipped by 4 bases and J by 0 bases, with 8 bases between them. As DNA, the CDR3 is TGTGCCAGCAGCCCCCGCTATAGCACAGATACGCAGTATTTT. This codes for CASSPRYSTDTQYF.

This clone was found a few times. The CDR3 loop is CASSDWGLAGGYNEQFF. CDR3 sequence (DNA): TGTGCCAGCAGTGATTGGGGACTAGCGGGGGGTTACAATGAGCAGTTCTTC. V is TRBV6-1 and J is TRBJ2-1, with 15 bases lining up with TRBD2. Germline loops: CDR1 MNHNS, CDR2 SASEGT. After removal of 3 bases from V and 4 bases from J, the junction contained 4 bases not matched to a gene. The CDR3 contains 17 residues.

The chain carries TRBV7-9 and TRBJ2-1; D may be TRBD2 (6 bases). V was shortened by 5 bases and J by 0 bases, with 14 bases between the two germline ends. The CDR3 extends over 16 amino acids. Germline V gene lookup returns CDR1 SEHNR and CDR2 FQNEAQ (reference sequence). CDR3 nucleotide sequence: TGTGCCAGCAGCCCGGGACTCCTAAGCTCCTACAATGAGCAGTTCTTC. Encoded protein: CASSPGLLSSYNEQFF.

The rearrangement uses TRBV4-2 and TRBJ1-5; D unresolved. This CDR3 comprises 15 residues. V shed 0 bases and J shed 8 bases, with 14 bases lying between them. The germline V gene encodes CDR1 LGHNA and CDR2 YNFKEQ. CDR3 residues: CASSQEAVLVKPQHF. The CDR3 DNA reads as TGTGCCAGCAGCCAAGAGGCAGTGCTTGTCAAGCCCCAGCATTTT.